The T cell receptor (beta chain) under discussion was sequenced for a study of cytomegalovirus exposure and HLA in healthy donors. Broader study findings: Apart from CMV serostatus, no immune exposure information was available.

CDR1 MNHEY and CDR2 SMNVEV come from the germline V gene (reference sequence). There are 15 residues in the CDR3. The junction had 5 bases not matched to a gene; V was cut back by 6 bases and J by 2 bases. Concerning this clone itself: Antigen unknown.

Use of 60 Vbeta and 13 Jbeta primers characterized the PCR. Clones were sequenced by immunoSEQ multiplex PCR, and TCRdb holds only the in-frame ones, with some missing. The sample has roughly 130,000 clones; 65% to 75% are singletons. The rearrangement joins TRBV27 to TRBJ2-1; 9 bases align to TRBD1. The sequencing sample was made of PBMCs. The sequence derives from a middle-aged man in good health and CMV-seropositive. The CDR3 region is CASSPDRGAYNEQFF. The CDR3 nucleotides read TGTGCCAGCAGCCCGGACAGGGGCGCCTACAATGAGCAGTTCTTC.